This T cell receptor (beta chain) stems from a study of T cells of healthy individuals. V was clipped by 6 bases and J by 2 bases, with 10 bases between them. Looked up from germline, CDR1 is MNHEY and CDR2 is SVGEGT. The CDR3 length is 13 residues. The table lists this clonotype with many counts. TCRdb fed the 5' RACE reads into MiXCR, producing one record per CDR3 protein. The data hold about 57,000 distinct CDR3 sequences, with 15% to 20% observed a single time. The TCR comes from a human donor in good health. The rearrangement links TRBV6-2 or TRBV6-3 to TRBJ1-2; unclear D gene. CDR3 residues: CASRLDGNYGYTF. DNA of the CDR3: TGTGCCAGCAGGCTGGACGGCAACTATGGCTACACCTTC.